Presented here are 8 T cell receptor beta chains from one specimen sequenced in a study of shared clonotypes between healthy human individuals. Some clones are missing from TCRdb's copy, which holds only in-frame ones; the method was immunoSEQ multiplex PCR. The repertoire has about 1.1 million clones, 70% to 80% of them found once; the top ten carry 0.4% to 0.55%. The specimen sequenced was memory CD4+ T cells from PBMCs. As for subset: CD45RA-negative fraction. The receptors originated from a man aged 18 to 35 in good health. Some clones in this sample may be carry-over from other donors' samples.

Comments on this clone: A much more abundant neighbour one base away suggests this may be a read error. Other DNA sequences in this specimen translate into the identical CDR3. V is TRBV2 and J is TRBJ1-5; 8 bases fit TRBD1. Germline CDR1 and CDR2: SNHLY and FYNNEI. This CDR3 contains 13 residues. Unmatched junction bases numbered 0, after V lost 4 bases and J lost 4 bases. CDR3 protein: CASSGTGNQPQHF. For the CDR3, the DNA is TGTGCCAGCAGTGGGACAGGGAATCAGCCCCAGCATTTT.

The rearrangement uses TRBV28 and TRBJ1-2, with D tentatively TRBD1 (6 bases). This CDR3 spans 17 amino acids. Germline V lookup: CDR1 MDHEN, CDR2 SYDVKM. The germline V and J ends were trimmed by 5 bases and 9 bases, with 28 bases remaining between them. The CDR3 loop reads CASSPGGGRGGDRSYTF. The CDR3 coding sequence is TGTGCCAGCAGTCCTGGGGGGGGCAGGGGAGGAGATAGAAGCTACACCTTC.

This clone has only one observation. The rearrangement links TRBV9 to TRBJ1-3; D gene uncertain. Germline V gives CDR1 SGDLS, CDR2 YYNGEE. Trimming stripped 0 bases from V and 14 bases from J, with 18 bases between. The length of the CDR3 is 14 residues. CDR3 region: CASSVDPDPISLYF. The DNA of the CDR3 is TGTGCCAGCAGCGTAGACCCAGACCCCATATCTCTATATTTT.

The chain employs TRBV19 and TRBJ1-2, with 7 bases aligning to TRBD1. Germline V gene sequence: CDR1 LNHDA, CDR2 SQIVND (reference sequence). The V gene end was trimmed by 5 bases and the J gene end by 7 bases; junction bases not matched to a gene: 10. The CDR3 loop spans 14 amino acids. This CDR3 is CASSADRDGGGYTF. DNA of the CDR3: TGTGCCAGTAGTGCAGACAGGGATGGTGGTGGCTACACCTTC.

This clone was detected a few times. V usage is TRBV18 and J usage is TRBJ1-4; no reliable D call. Germline CDR1 is KGHSH and CDR2 is LQKENI. V was cut by 3 bases and J by 6 bases, with 11 bases left in between. This CDR3 is built from 14 residues. CDR3 in DNA: TGTGCCAGCTCACCCGTTCCCTCCGATGAAAAACTGTTTTTT. Protein: CASSPVPSDEKLFF. The entire variable domain, with the rest obtained from reference TRBV18 and TRBJ1-4, is as follows: NAGVMQNPRHLVRRRGQEARLRCSPMKGHSHVYWYRQLPEEGLKFMVYLQKENIIDESGMPKERFSAEFPKEGPSILRIQQVVRGDSAAYFCASSPVPSDEKLFFGSGTQLSVL.

The V gene is TRBV7-2, the J gene TRBJ2-2, with 11 nucleotides matching TRBD2. V lost 4 bases and J lost 4; bases outside the gene matches: 5. CDR1 is SGHTA, CDR2 FQGNSA, per germline. This CDR3 spans 16 amino acids. The CDR3 bases are TGTGCCAGCAGCTCCTCGGGACTAGCGGTCACCGGGGAGCTGTTTTTT. Amino acids: CASSSSGLAVTGELFF.

The rearrangement joins TRBV6-6 to TRBJ1-3; D gene unclear. The CDR3 runs to 16 residues. Germline assignment: CDR1 MNHNY and CDR2 SVGAGI (reference sequence). The V end was cut by 1 base, the J end by 0 bases, with 10 bases between. CDR3 amino acids: CASSYFGGPSGNTIYF. The CDR3 DNA reads TGTGCCAGCAGTTACTTTGGCGGCCCCTCTGGAAACACCATATATTTT.

The gene calls are TRBV18 and TRBJ2-1; D is uncertain. CDR3 length: 15 amino acids. The germline CDR1 and CDR2 sequences are KGHSH and LQKENI. The V and J ends lost 4 bases and 0 bases respectively, with 10 bases between them. The CDR3 DNA reads TGTGCCAGCTCACGCCCGCCCCTCTCCTACAATGAGCAGTTCTTC. It yields the protein CASSRPPLSYNEQFF.